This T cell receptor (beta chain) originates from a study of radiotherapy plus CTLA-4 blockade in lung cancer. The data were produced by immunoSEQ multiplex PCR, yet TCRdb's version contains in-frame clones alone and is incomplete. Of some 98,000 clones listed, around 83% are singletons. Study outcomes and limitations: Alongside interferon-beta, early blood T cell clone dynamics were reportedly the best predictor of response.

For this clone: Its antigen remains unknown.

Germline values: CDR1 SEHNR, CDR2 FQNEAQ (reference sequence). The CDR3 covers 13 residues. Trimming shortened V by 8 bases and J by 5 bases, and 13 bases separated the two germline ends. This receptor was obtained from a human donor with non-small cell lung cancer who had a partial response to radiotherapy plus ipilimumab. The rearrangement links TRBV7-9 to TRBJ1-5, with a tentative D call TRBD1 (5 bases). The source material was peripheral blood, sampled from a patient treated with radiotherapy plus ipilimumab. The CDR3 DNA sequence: TGTGCCAGCGTGGAAGGGGTAGATCAGCCCCAGCATTTT. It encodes CASVEGVDQPQHF.